The subject of this entry is one TCR beta chain. Its antigen is not known. This sample is part of a study of Tregs in tolerant kidney transplant recipients. Thawed PBMCs were FACS-sorted into unstimulated CD4+CD25+CD127- regulatory T cells, CD4+CD25- non-regulatory cells, CD4 and CD8 cells. TCRdb's copy holds only in-frame clones and misses some; the assay was immunoSEQ multiplex PCR. The data hold more than 60,000 clones, with less than 90% observed a single time. The CDR3 is 18 residues long. Findings and limits, study-wide: In tolerant patients, donor-specific Tregs outgrew total Tregs, suggesting antigen-driven expansion. Changing PCR primers prevented nucleotide comparison between some patients' samples. No direct test of biological reproducibility was done here.

The source was CD4+ T cells from blood, collected before the transplant. V and J are TRBV1 and TRBJ1-5; the table calls TRBD1, which could not be checked here. TRBV1 counts as a pseudogene. This receptor was taken from a human donor who received a combined kidney and bone marrow transplant. CDR3 sequence: CTSSQARGTGLRNQPQHF. CDR3 bases: TGCACCAGCAGCCAAGCGCGAGGGACAGGGTTGCGCAATCAGCCCCAGCATTTT.